The source of this T cell receptor beta chain is a study of T cell clusters in autoimmune cytopenias. TRB rearrangements were amplified by touch-down multiplex PCR with mixed TRB-A/B primers. From the multiplex PCR reads, TCRdb lists one entry per CDR3 protein and no DNA. The sample table includes 9,500 to 12,000 distinct CDR3 sequences. In germline, CDR1 is LNHDA, CDR2 SQIVND (reference sequence). The CDR3 spans 18 residues. Study outcomes and limitations: TRB repertoire shifts in secondary cytopenia and chronic lymphocytic leukemia mostly reflected lymphoma, not autoimmunity.

TRB amplification used approximately 250 ng of peripheral blood genomic DNA. A word on this clonotype: What it recognizes is unknown.

These data were likewise used in another study, on T cell repertoires in aging, cancer and after chemotherapy. As that report states: Healthy donor repertoires were recorded over several months to years and showed clear clonal overlap. Compared with age-matched healthy donors, untreated hematological or solid cancer patients showed higher blood TCR clonality.

The sample taken for sequencing was peripheral blood. V usage is TRBV19 and J usage is TRBJ2-1; TCRdb returns TRBD1, unconfirmable since there is no DNA. This clonotype was obtained from a human donor in good health. The CDR3 spells CASSRRGIRDRVANEQFF.